This T cell receptor beta chain was recovered during a study of T cell repertoires in cytomegalovirus infection. Study details: Newly reported HLA-C-restricted and thoroughly characterized HLA-B-restricted CMV epitopes were employed. Public TCR beta signatures indicated both CMV infection and matching HLA type. Findings of the study overall: Frequencies of public TCR beta families were cumulated, and this identified carriers of CMV plus the relevant HLA. Predominance within the ex vivo response was attributable to HLA-C-restricted CMV-specific TCR beta clonotypes.

TCRdb fed the reads into MiXCR, producing one record per CDR3 protein. In the table there are 300,000 to 400,000 distinct CDR3 sequences, almost 30% of which are singletons. Worth noting for this clonotype: Its antigen remains unidentified.

The CDR3 covers 15 residues. Trimming pared 7 bases from V and 5 bases from J, leaving 21 bases between. Germline-derived CDR1 and CDR2 are SGHRS and YFSETQ. The source was cultured PBMCs, collected from culture after CMV antigen stimulation. The TCR sequence derives from a human donor in good health (CMV status not recorded). Some clones in this sample may be carry-over from other donors' samples. The gene calls are TRBV5-1 and TRBJ2-5; TRBD2 is a possible D gene (7 bases). CDR3 sequence reads: CASLKGGGVGETQYF. The CDR3, as DNA: TGCGCCAGCTTGAAGGGCGGGGGCGTCGGGGAGACCCAGTACTTC.